Listed here are 21 T cell receptor beta chains from one sample, sequenced in a study of blood T cells in healthy people across ages. Sample-barcoded 5' priming and a J-beta primer mix drove a second PCR of about 7 to 11 cycles. TCRdb passed the 5' RACE reads through MiXCR, listing each CDR3 protein once. The repertoire holds around 1.7 million distinct CDR3 sequences, with 28% as singletons. Sequencing was done on a sample of blood. These receptors originate from a woman aged 25 to 39 in good health.

The sample holds many counts of this clonotype. V is TRBV7-2 and J is TRBJ2-4; perhaps D is TRBD1 or TRBD2 (6 bases each). CDR1 SGHTA and CDR2 FQGNSA come from the germline V gene. With 3 bases removed from V and 1 base from J, the gap between germline ends came to 13 bases. The CDR3 consists of 16 residues. The CDR3, as DNA: TGTGCCAGCAGCTTGGGGGGCACAACGGCCAAAAACATTCAGTACTTC. It specifies CASSLGGTTAKNIQYF.

In its sample, this clonotype was seen many times. The rearrangement uses TRBV7-3 and TRBJ2-1, with TRBD2 matching over 12 bases. The CDR3 length is 16 residues. V gave up 2 bases and J gave up 6 bases; unmatched junction bases: 5. Germline lookup yields CDR1 SGHTA and CDR2 FQGTGA. The CDR3: CASSLVPSGGANEQFF. The CDR3 nucleotides are TGTGCCAGCAGCTTAGTTCCTAGCGGGGGGGCCAATGAGCAGTTCTTC.

The V and J genes are TRBV20-1 and TRBJ2-1; 14 positions agree with TRBD2. The CDR3 loop spans 15 amino acids. CDR1 DFQATT and CDR2 SNEGSKA come from the germline V gene (reference sequence). J was trimmed by 7 bases and V by 6 bases; bases with no gene match: 8. CDR3 coding DNA: TGCAGTGCGGTAAAAGGACTAGCGGGGGGTAATGAGCAGTTCTTC. This codes for CSAVKGLAGGNEQFF.

The chain couples TRBV6-6 to TRBJ2-7; maybe TRBD1 (5 bases). The CDR3 runs to 14 residues. V lost 6 bases and J 2 bases, leaving 14 bases between the germline ends. The germline V gene encodes CDR1 MNHNY and CDR2 SVGAGI (reference sequence). The CDR3 is CASRSTRVPYEQYF. CDR3 nucleotides: TGTGCCAGCAGGAGCACCAGGGTACCCTACGAGCAGTACTTC.

This clonotype turned up a few times. The chain joins TRBV12-3 or TRBV12-4 to TRBJ2-1, with D perhaps matching TRBD1 or TRBD2 (5 bases each). CDR3 length equals 14 residues. V dropped 6 bases and J dropped 5 bases, with 14 bases sitting between them. In DNA form, the CDR3 reads TGTGCCAGCAGCTCCCCCCCGGGGCACAATGAGCAGTTCTTC. Its protein product is CASSSPPGHNEQFF.

A few counts support this clonotype. The chain carries TRBV11-2 and TRBJ2-7; D gene uncertain. The V gene's germline CDR1 is SGHAT and CDR2 FQNNGV. The CDR3 totals 14 residues. The germline V and J ends were trimmed by 0 bases and 2 bases, with 8 bases remaining between them. CDR3 residues: CASSLDRIPYEQYF. CDR3 coding DNA: TGTGCCAGCAGCTTAGACAGGATCCCCTACGAGCAGTACTTC. Combining the CDR3 with reference TRBV11-2 and TRBJ2-7 gives the whole variable domain EAGVAQSPRYKIIEKRQSVAFWCNPISGHATLYWYQQILGQGPKLLIQFQNNGVVDDSQLPKDRFSAERLKGVDSTLKIQPAKLEDSAVYLCASSLDRIPYEQYFGPGTRLTVT.

This chain joins TRBV9 and TRBJ1-1, with unresolved D. The germline V and J ends were trimmed by 4 bases and 11 bases, with 12 bases remaining between them. This CDR3 has 11 residues. Per germline, CDR1 SGDLS and CDR2 YYNGEE. In DNA, the CDR3 is TGTGCCAGCAGCTCGGGTGGTATGGCTTTCTTT. Amino acid sequence: CASSSGGMAFF.

This clonotype was recorded at least ten times. V gene TRBV10-3 combines with J gene TRBJ2-1; 11 bases match TRBD2. CDR1 and CDR2 from the germline V gene are ENHRY and SYGVKD. J gave up 10 bases and V 0 bases, and 5 bases lay outside the gene matches. CDR3 length: 15 residues. The CDR3, as DNA: TGTGCCATCAGTGAGTCCGAGACTAGCGGGGTGGAGCAGTTCTTC. Protein product: CAISESETSGVEQFF.

This clonotype has a handful of counts. The chain links TRBV4-1 to TRBJ1-2; no clear D gene. V was trimmed by 2 bases and J by 8 bases, leaving 9 bases between them. The length of the CDR3 is 12 residues. The germline V gene encodes CDR1 MGHRA and CDR2 YSYEKL. The CDR3 DNA reads TGCGCCAGCAGCCAATTGACTGGGGGCTACACCTTC. Protein product: CASSQLTGGYTF.

This clonotype has a handful of counts. The genes are TRBV7-2 and TRBJ2-7; 16 bases match TRBD2. Per germline, CDR1 SGHTA and CDR2 FQGNSA. This CDR3 is 17 amino acids long. V shed 5 bases, J shed 6 bases, and the junction held 10 bases outside the gene matches. Here the CDR3 reads CASSSTPGLAGGGEQYF. The CDR3 nucleotides are TGTGCCAGCAGCAGCACCCCGGGACTAGCGGGAGGGGGCGAGCAGTACTTC.

This rearrangement joins TRBV4-1 to TRBJ1-2; a weak D match, TRBD1 (5 bases). The CDR3 totals 17 residues. The V gene lost 4 bases and the J gene lost 3 bases, with 21 bases spanning the gap. Germline CDR1 is MGHRA and CDR2 is YSYEKL. This CDR3 reads CASSLAPNQGFHYGYTF. The CDR3 DNA reads TGCGCCAGCAGCCTCGCTCCCAACCAGGGATTCCACTATGGCTACACCTTC.

The chain carries TRBV5-6 and TRBJ2-5; D is unclear. V was shortened by 0 bases and J by 3 bases, with 12 bases between the two germline ends. The germline CDR1 and CDR2 sequences are SGHDT and YYEEEE. CDR3 length: 15 amino acids. This chain's CDR3 is CASSLVTVHKETQYF. The CDR3 DNA follows: TGTGCCAGCAGCTTGGTGACGGTCCATAAAGAGACCCAGTACTTC.

This clonotype was picked up a small number of times. The rearrangement joins TRBV15 to TRBJ2-5; a possible D gene is TRBD2 (5 bases). The V end was cut by 5 bases, the J end by 1 base, with 8 bases between. CDR1 is LNHNV and CDR2 is YYDKDF in the germline V gene (reference sequence). This CDR3 is built from 13 residues. The CDR3, as DNA: TGTGCCACCAGCCCGGGATCCCAAGAGACCCAGTACTTC. It yields the protein CATSPGSQETQYF.

This clonotype was counted only a few times. J is TRBJ1-6 and V is TRBV7-2; 7 bases are a match to TRBD1. With 3 bases clipped from V and 7 bases from J, the junction kept 6 bases outside the gene matches. The CDR3 is made up of 15 amino acids. Germline values: CDR1 SGHTA, CDR2 FQGNSA. The CDR3 coding sequence is TGTGCCAGCAGCTTGGACAGGACCTTGAATTCACCCCTCCACTTT. As protein: CASSLDRTLNSPLHF.

In its sample, this clonotype was seen a few times. The rearrangement links TRBV3-1 to TRBJ2-1, with 9 bases fitting TRBD1. Germline V gene lookup returns CDR1 LGHDT and CDR2 YNNKEL (reference sequence). The J segment lost 5 bases and the V segment lost 8 bases, leaving 7 bases of the junction unmatched. The CDR3 sequence is 14 residues long. This CDR3 is CASGDRGYDNEQFF. CDR3 bases: TGTGCCAGCGGAGACAGGGGGTACGACAATGAGCAGTTCTTC.

Worth noting for this clonotype: This clone may be a read error of a much larger clone one base away. The chain carries TRBV20-1 and TRBJ2-4; TRBD2 aligns across 8 bases. The germline V gene has CDR1 DFQATT and CDR2 SNEGSKA (reference sequence). This CDR3 is 14 amino acids long. V dropped 2 bases and J dropped 13; count of bases not matched to a gene: 13. The CDR3 coding sequence is TGCAGTGCTAGACAGAGCGGGAGCTACAATGAGCAGTACTTC. Its translation is CSARQSGSYNEQYF.

The V and J genes are TRBV5-4 and TRBJ2-5; possible D gene TRBD2, 5 bases. The V and J ends lost 1 base and 2 bases respectively, with 9 bases between them. Germline CDR1 SGHNT, CDR2 YYREEE (reference sequence). The CDR3 has 14 amino acids. The CDR3 loop reads CASSLMSGQETQYF. The DNA for the CDR3 is TGTGCCAGCAGCTTGATGAGCGGACAAGAGACCCAGTACTTC.

This clonotype was detected a few times. The chain couples TRBV9 to TRBJ2-5; the match to TRBD1 covers 9 bases. Germline V lookup: CDR1 SGDLS, CDR2 YYNGEE. V trimming: 2 bases; J trimming: 5 bases; junction bases outside the gene matches: 7. The CDR3 contains 15 residues. The chain's CDR3 is CASSVNRGRGETQYF. CDR3 nucleotide sequence: TGTGCCAGCAGCGTGAACAGGGGGCGCGGGGAGACCCAGTACTTC.

The V gene is TRBV15, the J gene TRBJ2-3; 9 positions agree with TRBD2. Trimming cost V 3 bases and J 0 bases; bases outside gene matches: 7. Per the germline V gene, CDR1 is LNHNV and CDR2 is YYDKDF (reference sequence). The CDR3 is made up of 17 amino acids. The CDR3, as DNA: TGTGCCACCAGCAGGTTGAAAGCGGGGGGCAGCACAGATACGCAGTATTTT. Translating gives CATSRLKAGGSTDTQYF.

The J gene is TRBJ2-1, the V gene TRBV12-3 or TRBV12-4, with D unresolved. CDR3 length: 11 amino acids. V shed 1 base and J shed 12 bases, with 7 bases lying between them. The CDR3 coding sequence is TGTGCCAGCAGTTTAGGCTGGGTGCAGTTCTTC. Translation: CASSLGWVQFF.

This chain connects TRBV4-1 to TRBJ2-4; 7 bases are shared with TRBD1. The DNA matches TRBJ2-7 better at its end, which makes the J call doubtful. Looked up from germline, CDR1 is MGHRA and CDR2 is YSYEKL. The CDR3 sequence is 14 residues long. The CDR3 is CASSHDRVCGEQYF. CDR3 coding DNA: TGCGCCAGCAGCCACGACAGGGTCTGCGGCGAGCAGTACTTC.